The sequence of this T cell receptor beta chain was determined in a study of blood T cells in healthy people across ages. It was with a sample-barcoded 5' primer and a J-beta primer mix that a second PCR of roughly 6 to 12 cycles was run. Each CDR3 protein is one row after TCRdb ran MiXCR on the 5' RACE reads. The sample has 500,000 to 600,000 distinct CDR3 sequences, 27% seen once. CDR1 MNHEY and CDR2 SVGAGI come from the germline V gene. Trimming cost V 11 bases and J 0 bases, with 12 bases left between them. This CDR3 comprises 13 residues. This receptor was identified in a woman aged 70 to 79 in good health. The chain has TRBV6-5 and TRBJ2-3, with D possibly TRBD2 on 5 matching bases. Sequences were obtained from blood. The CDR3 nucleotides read TGTGCCTCCGGACTCGGTAGCACAGATACGCAGTATTTT. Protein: CASGLGSTDTQYF.